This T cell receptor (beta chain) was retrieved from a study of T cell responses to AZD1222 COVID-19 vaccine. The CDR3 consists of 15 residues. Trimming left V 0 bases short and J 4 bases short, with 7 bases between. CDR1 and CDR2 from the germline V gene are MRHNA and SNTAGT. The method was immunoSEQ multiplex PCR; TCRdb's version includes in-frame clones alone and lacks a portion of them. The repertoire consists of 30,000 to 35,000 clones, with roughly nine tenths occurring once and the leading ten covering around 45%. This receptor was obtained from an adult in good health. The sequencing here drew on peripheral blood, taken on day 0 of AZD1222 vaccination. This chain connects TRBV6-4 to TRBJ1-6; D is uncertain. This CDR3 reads CASSDSVRYNSPLHF. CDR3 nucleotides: TGTGCCAGCAGTGACTCGGTGAGATATAATTCACCCCTCCACTTT.